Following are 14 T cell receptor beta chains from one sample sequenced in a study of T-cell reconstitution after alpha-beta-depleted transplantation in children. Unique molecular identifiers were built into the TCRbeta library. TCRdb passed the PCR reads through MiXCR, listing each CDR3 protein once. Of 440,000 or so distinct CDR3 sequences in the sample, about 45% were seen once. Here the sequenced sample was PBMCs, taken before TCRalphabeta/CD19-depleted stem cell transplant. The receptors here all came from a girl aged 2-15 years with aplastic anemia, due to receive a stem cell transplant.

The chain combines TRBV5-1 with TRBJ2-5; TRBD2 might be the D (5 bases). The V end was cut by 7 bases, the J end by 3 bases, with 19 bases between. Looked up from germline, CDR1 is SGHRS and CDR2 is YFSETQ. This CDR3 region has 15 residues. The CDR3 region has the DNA TGCGCCAGCGCTTCTGGGAGCGCCGAAGAAGAGACCCAGTACTTC. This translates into CASASGSAEEETQYF.

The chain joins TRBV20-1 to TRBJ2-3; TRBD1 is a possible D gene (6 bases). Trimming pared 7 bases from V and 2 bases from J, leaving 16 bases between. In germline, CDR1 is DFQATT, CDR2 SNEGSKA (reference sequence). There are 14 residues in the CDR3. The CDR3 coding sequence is TGCAGTGTCCGGACAGTAATCAACACAGATACGCAGTATTTT. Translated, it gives CSVRTVINTDTQYF.

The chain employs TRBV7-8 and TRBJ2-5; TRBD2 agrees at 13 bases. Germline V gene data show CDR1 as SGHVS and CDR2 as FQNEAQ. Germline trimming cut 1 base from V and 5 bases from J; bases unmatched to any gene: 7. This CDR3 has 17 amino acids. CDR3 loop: CASSLGGLAGVIETQYF. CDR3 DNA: TGTGCCAGCAGCTTAGGAGGACTAGCGGGAGTGATTGAGACCCAGTACTTC.

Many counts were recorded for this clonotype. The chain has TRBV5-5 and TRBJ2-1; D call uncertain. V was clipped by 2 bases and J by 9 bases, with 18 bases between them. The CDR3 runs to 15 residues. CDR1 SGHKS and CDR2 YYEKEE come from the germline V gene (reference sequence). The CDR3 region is CASSLFRATHVEQFF. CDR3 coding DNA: TGTGCCAGCAGCTTATTCCGGGCCACCCATGTTGAGCAGTTCTTC.

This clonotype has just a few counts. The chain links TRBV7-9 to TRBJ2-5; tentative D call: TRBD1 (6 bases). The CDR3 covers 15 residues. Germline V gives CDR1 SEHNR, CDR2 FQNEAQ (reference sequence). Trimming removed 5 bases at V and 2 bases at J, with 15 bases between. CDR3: CASSQYGQTQETQYF. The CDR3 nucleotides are TGTGCCAGCAGCCAGTACGGACAGACACAAGAGACCCAGTACTTC. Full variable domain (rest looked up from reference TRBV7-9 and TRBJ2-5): DTGVSQNPRHKITKRGQNVTFRCDPISEHNRLYWYRQTLGQGPEFLTYFQNEAQLEKSRLLSDRFSAERPKGSFSTLEIQRTEQGDSAMYLCASSQYGQTQETQYFGPGTRLLVL.

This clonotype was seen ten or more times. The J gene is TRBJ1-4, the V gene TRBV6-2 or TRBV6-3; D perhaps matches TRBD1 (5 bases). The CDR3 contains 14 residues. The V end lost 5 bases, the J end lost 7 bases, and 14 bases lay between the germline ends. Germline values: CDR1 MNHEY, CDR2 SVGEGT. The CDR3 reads CASSRPGTAEKLFF. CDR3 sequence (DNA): TGTGCCAGCAGTCGACCAGGGACGGCTGAAAAACTGTTTTTT.

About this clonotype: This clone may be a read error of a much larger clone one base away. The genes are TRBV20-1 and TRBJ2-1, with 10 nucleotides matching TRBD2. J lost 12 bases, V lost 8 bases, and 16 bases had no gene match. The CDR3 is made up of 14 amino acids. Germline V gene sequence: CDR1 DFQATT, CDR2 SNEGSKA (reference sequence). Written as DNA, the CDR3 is TGCAGTCCTGACTCCGGGACTAGCGAGGGTCGGCAGTTCTTC. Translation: CSPDSGTSEGRQFF.

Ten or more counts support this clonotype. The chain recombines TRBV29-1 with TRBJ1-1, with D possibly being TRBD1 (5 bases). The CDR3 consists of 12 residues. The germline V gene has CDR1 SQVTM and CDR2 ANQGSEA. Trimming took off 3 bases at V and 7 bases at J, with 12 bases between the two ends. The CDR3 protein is CSVDMGDSEAFF. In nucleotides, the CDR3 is TGCAGCGTTGATATGGGAGACAGTGAAGCTTTCTTT.

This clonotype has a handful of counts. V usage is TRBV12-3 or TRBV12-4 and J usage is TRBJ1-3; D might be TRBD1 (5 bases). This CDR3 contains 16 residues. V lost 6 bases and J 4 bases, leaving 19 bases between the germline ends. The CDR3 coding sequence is TGTGCCAGCAGCTACCCCCACAGGACGTCCGGAAACACCATATATTTT. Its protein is CASSYPHRTSGNTIYF.

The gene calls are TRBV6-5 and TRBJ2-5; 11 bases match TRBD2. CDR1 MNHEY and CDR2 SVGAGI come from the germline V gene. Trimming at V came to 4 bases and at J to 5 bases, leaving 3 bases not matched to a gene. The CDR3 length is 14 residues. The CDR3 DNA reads TGTGCCAGCAGTTCTAGCGGGAGGTTGGAGACCCAGTACTTC. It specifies CASSSSGRLETQYF.

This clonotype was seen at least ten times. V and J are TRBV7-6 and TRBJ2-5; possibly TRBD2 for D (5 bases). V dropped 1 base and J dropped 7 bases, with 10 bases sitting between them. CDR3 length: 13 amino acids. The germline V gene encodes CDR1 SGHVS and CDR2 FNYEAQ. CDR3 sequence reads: CASSLDEGTTQYF. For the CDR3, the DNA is TGTGCCAGCAGCTTAGATGAGGGAACGACCCAGTACTTC.

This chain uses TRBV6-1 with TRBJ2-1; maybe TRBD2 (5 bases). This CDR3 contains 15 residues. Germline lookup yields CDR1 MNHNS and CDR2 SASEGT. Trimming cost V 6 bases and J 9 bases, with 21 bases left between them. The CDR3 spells CASSRPGQGGGEQFF. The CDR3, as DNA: TGTGCCAGCAGCAGACCCGGGCAAGGAGGAGGTGAGCAGTTCTTC.

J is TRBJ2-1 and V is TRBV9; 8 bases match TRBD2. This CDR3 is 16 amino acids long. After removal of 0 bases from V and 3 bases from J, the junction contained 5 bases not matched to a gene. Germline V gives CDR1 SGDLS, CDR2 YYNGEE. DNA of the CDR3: TGTGCCAGCAGCGTAGAACCGGGACTAGTCTACAATGAGCAGTTCTTC. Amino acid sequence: CASSVEPGLVYNEQFF.

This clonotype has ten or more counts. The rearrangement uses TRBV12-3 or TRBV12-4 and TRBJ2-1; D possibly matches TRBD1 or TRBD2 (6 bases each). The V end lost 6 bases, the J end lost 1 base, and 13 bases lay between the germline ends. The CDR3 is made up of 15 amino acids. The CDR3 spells CASSNGGPSYNEQFF. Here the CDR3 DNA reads TGTGCCAGCAGCAACGGGGGCCCATCCTACAATGAGCAGTTCTTC.